This TCR beta chain was sequenced in a study of response to subunit inactivated influenza vaccine (dated by TCRdb to the late 2010s). In the study overall: Deep quantitative profiling of the T cell receptor repertoire was used in the study to follow responses to a trivalent subunit inactivated influenza vaccine. Here is what the overall study found, with its caveats: According to the authors, only a limited number of new T cells may be recruited by each seasonal influenza vaccination.

The germline V gene encodes CDR1 SGHRS and CDR2 YFSETQ. The CDR3, from cysteine to phenylalanine, totals 16 residues. Here the CDR3 DNA is all that survives: 48 bases in frame from base 1. V ends up 0 bases short and J 3 bases short, with an unmatched junction base count of 5. The library was obtained by RT-PCR. Sequenced on an Illumina HiSeq 2500. TCRdb reprocessing: public reads trimmed at Q25 with fastp, clones called with MiXCR, in-frame beta chains kept. When rows share a CDR3 protein, they turn into one entry using the most common DNA and genes. The table for this sample lists 500,000 to 700,000 distinct CDR3 sequences; less than 25% of them were counted only once. The leading ten clones occupy 2.5% to 3.5% of the sample. This clonotype was detected a few times. The target of this receptor is not known. No base-level quality is on record; no much larger clone is a single base apart. This sample also appeared in a second study, on T cells expressing NK-cell markers. That second report states: The TCR beta cDNA libraries were made using 5'RACE template switching, a step that added both a universal primer site and unique molecular identifiers. In sorted CD3+CD56+NKG2C+, CD3+CD56+NKG2C- and CD3+CD56-NKG2C+ T-cell subsets from several donors, TCR beta-chain repertoires were profiled. Among the eight sequenced donors, seven were HCMV-seropositive and one was HCMV-seronegative. In several experiments an anti-gammadeltaTCR antibody was added to restrict sorting to alphabetaTCR-expressing T cells. In several donors, the dominant CD3+CD56+NKG2C+ clonotypes were found to rank among the top 10 CD8+ clonotypes and to make up about 1.0-7.5% of CD8+ T cells. Those dominant clonotypes were again the most abundant among CD3+CD56-NKG2C+ cells in a handful of donors, at about 25-65%. Whether the expanded NKG2C-expressing T cell clones were specific for HCMV antigens was left unclear. All eight donors whose samples were sequenced were randomly selected healthy volunteers, three of them men and five women. To determine HCMV serostatus, a commercial ELISA kit was used to detect HCMV-specific IgG in serum. Ficoll density gradient centrifugation was used to isolate peripheral blood mononuclear cells from blood. Magnetic immunoseparation with Miltenyi isolation kits was used to isolate CD4+ and CD8+ T cells from PBMC. Priming for cDNA synthesis came from the TCR beta constant segment, and two successive PCR amplification steps followed. Libraries were sequenced as 2 x 150 bp reads on Illumina HiSeq 2000/2500, MiSeq or NextSeq. Reads were demultiplexed and grouped by UMI with MIGEC, and clonotypes were assembled and quantified with MiTCR. Only TCR cDNA sequences supported by at least two reads were kept to exclude erroneous sequences. Downstream repertoire analysis used the tcR package, and clonotypes were matched across fractions by CDR3 nucleotide sequence plus V segment. VDJmatch was used to annotate antigen specificity against VDJdb, with one amino acid substitution allowed in CDR3.

This receptor was identified in a man aged 50-59 years who received an inactivated influenza vaccine. Donor details come from another sample of the same person, matched by shared clones. Material: CD4+ T cells sorted from PBMCs, obtained 11 to 12 days after vaccination. In this chain, TRBV5-1 is recombined with TRBJ2-5, with 10 bases in between that match TRBD2. The sequenced DNA: TGCGCCAGCAGCTTGGAGACTAGCGGGCTAAAAGAGACCCAGTACTTC. Translated, it gives CASSLETSGLKETQYF.